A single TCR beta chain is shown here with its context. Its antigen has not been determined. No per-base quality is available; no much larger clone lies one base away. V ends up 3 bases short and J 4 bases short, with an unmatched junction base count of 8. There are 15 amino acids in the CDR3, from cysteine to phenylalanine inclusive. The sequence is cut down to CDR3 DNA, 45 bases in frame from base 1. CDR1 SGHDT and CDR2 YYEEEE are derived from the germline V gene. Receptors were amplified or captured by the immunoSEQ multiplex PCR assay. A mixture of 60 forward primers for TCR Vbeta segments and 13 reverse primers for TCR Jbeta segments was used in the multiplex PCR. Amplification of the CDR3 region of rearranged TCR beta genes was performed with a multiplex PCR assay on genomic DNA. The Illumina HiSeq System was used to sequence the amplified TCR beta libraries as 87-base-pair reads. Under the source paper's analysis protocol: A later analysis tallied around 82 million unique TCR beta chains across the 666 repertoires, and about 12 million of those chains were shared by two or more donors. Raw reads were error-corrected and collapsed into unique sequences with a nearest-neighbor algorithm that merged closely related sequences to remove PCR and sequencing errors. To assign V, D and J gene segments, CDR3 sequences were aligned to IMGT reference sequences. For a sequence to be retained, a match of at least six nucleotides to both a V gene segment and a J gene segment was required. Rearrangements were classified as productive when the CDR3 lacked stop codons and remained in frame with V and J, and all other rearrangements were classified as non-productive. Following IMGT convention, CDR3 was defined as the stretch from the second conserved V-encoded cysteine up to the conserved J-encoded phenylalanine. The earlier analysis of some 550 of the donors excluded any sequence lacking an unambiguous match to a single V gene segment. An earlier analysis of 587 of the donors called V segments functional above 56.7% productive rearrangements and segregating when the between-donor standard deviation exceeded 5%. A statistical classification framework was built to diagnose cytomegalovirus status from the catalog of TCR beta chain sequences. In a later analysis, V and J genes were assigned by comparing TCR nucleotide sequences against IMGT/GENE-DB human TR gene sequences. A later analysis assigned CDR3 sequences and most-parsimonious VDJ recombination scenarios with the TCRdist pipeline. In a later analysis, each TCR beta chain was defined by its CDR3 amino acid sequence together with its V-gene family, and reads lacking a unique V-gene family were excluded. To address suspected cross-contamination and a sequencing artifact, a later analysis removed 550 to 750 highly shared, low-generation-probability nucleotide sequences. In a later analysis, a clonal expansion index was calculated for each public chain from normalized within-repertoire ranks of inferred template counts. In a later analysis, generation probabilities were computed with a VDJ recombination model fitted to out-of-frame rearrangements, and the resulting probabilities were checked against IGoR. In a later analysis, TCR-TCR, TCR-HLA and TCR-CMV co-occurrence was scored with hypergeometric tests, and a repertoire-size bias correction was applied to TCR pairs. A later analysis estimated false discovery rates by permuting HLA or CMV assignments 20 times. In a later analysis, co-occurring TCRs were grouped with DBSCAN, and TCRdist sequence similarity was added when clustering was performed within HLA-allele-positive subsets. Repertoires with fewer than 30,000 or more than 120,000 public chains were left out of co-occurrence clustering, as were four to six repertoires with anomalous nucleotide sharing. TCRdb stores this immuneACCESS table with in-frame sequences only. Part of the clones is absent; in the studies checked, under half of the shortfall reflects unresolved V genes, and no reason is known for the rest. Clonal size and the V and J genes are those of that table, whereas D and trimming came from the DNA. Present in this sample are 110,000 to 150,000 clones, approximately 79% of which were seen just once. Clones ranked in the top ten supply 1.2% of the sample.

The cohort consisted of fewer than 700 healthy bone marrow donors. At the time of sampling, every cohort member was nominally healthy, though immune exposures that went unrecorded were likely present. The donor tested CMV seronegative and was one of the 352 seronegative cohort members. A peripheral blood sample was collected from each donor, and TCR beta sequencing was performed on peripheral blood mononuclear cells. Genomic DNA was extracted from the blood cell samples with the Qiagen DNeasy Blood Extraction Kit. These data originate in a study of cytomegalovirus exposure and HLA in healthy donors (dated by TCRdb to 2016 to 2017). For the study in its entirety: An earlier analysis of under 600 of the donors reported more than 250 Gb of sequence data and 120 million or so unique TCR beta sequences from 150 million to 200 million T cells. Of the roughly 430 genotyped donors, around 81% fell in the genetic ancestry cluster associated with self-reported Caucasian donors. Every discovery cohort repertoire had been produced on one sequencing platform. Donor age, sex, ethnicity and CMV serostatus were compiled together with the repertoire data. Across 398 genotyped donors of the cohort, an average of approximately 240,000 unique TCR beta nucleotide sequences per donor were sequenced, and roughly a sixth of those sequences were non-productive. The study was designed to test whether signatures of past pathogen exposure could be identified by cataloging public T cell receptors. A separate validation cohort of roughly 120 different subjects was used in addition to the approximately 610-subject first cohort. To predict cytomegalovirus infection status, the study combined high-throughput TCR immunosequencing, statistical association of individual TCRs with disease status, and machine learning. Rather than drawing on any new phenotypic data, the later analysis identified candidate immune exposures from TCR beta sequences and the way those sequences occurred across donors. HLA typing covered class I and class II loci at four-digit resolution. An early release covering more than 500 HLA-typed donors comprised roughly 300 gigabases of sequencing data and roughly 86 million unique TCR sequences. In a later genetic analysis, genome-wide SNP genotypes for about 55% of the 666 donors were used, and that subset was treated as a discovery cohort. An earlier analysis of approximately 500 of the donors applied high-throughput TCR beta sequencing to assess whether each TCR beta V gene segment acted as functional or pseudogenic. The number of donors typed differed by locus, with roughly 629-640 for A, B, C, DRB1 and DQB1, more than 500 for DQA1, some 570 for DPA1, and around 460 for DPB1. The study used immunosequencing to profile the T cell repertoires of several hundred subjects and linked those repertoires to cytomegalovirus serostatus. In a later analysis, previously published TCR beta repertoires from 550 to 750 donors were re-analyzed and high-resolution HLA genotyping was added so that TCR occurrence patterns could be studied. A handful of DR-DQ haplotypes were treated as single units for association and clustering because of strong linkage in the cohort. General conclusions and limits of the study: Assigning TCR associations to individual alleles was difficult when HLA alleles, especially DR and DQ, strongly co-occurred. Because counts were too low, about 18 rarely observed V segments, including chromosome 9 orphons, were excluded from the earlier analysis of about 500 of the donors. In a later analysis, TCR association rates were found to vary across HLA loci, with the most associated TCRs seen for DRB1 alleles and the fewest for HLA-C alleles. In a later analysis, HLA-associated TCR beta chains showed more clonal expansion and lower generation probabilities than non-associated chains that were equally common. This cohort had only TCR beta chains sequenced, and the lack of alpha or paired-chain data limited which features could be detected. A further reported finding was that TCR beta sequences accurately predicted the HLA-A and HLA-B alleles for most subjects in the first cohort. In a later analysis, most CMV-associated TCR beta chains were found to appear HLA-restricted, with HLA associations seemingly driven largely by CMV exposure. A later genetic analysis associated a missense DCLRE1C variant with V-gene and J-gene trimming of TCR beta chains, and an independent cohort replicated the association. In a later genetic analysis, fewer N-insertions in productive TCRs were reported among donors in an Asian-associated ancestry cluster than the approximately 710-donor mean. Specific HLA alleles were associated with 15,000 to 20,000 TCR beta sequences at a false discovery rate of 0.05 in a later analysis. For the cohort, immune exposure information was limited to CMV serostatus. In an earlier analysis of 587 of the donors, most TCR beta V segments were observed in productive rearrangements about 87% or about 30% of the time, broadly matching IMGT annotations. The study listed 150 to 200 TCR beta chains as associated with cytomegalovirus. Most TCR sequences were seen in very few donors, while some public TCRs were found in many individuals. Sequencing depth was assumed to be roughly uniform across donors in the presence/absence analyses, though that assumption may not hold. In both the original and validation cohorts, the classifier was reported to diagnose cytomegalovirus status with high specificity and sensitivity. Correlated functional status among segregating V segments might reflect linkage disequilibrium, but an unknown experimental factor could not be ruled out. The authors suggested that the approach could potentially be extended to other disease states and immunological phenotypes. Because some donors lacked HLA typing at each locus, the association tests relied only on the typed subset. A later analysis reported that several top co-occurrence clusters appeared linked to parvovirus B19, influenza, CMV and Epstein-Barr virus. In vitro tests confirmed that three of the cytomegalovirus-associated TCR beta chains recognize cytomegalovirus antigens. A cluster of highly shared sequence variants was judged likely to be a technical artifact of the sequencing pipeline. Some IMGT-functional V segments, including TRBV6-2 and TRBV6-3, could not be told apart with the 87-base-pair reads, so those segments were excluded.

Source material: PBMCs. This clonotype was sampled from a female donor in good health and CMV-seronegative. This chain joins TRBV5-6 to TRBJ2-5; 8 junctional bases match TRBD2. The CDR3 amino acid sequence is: CASSSGGTRSETQYF. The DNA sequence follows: TGTGCCAGCAGCTCCGGGGGGACTAGGTCAGAGACCCAGTACTTC.